The clone carrying this T cell receptor beta chain showed up just once. CDR3 length: 16 residues. Germline V gene data show CDR1 as SGHTA and CDR2 as FQGNSA. The germline V and J ends were trimmed by 2 bases and 0 bases, with 13 bases remaining between them. Clones were sequenced by immunoSEQ multiplex PCR, and TCRdb holds only the in-frame ones, with some missing. The table lists about 70,000 clones, just under 95% of them singletons. The data are from a study of lymphopenia after photon versus proton radiotherapy. Sequences were derived from peripheral blood, sampled from a patient treated with photon-based radiotherapy. The receptor comes from a woman aged 40 to 50 with cholangiocarcinoma. This chain joins TRBV7-2 and TRBJ1-1; D perhaps matches TRBD1 (6 bases). This CDR3 is CASSLYRVGMNTEAFF. As DNA, the CDR3 is TGTGCCAGCAGCTTATACAGGGTGGGGATGAACACTGAAGCTTTCTTT. Based on the CDR3 plus reference TRBV7-2 and TRBJ1-1, the full variable domain is GAGVSQSPSNKVTEKGKDVELRCDPISGHTALYWYRQSLGQGLEFLIYFQGNSAPDKSGLPSDRFSAERTGGSVSTLTIQRTQQEDSAVYLCASSLYRVGMNTEAFFGQGTRLTVV.